These 17 T cell receptor beta chains were all obtained from the same sample, sequenced in a study of blood T cell repertoires in COVID-19 (dated by TCRdb to 2020 to 2021). The library was obtained by the immunoSEQ multiplex PCR assay. Drawn from immuneACCESS, this table holds only the in-frame rearrangements with V and J called that TCRdb kept. Clones are partly lost; checked studies trace under half to an unresolved V gene and leave the rest unexplained. The sample yields roughly 40,000 clones; roughly 88% were counted once. The ten largest clones take up 3.5% to 4.5% of the sample. Sequencing was done on a sample of peripheral blood. The receptors shown here come from a human donor in a cohort sampled during active COVID-19.

The V and J genes are TRBV5-1 and TRBJ1-4; tentative D call: TRBD1 (6 bases). Trimming cost V 1 base and J 2 bases, with 9 bases left between them. Germline CDR1 reads SGHRS; CDR2 reads YFSETQ. The CDR3 runs 15 residues. The CDR3 nucleotides are TGCGCCAGCAGCTTGCAGGGGTCCACTAATGAAAAACTGTTTTTT. The encoded protein is CASSLQGSTNEKLFF.

The chain links TRBV28 to TRBJ1-1, with a possible D match to TRBD1 (6 bases). Trimming left V 3 bases short and J 4 bases short, with 24 bases between. This CDR3 is 18 amino acids long. Looked up from germline, CDR1 is MDHEN and CDR2 is SYDVKM. The CDR3 loop is CASSFWGREGVRSTEAFF. In DNA form, the CDR3 reads TGTGCCAGCAGTTTTTGGGGCAGGGAGGGGGTGAGGAGCACTGAAGCTTTCTTT.

J is TRBJ1-3 and V is TRBV5-6; D gene unclear. V was cut by 0 bases and J by 2 bases, with 12 bases left in between. CDR1 and CDR2 from the germline V gene are SGHDT and YYEEEE. The CDR3 is 16 residues long. The CDR3 protein is CASSLASGETGNTIYF. CDR3 nucleotide sequence: TGTGCCAGCAGCTTGGCGTCGGGAGAGACTGGAAACACCATATATTTT.

V and J are TRBV6-2 or TRBV6-3 and TRBJ2-7; D remains ambiguous. The CDR3 consists of 13 residues. Trimming removed 1 base at V and 2 bases at J, with 6 bases between. The germline V gene has CDR1 MNHEY and CDR2 SVGEGT. CDR3 region: CASSYLLTYEQYF. CDR3 DNA: TGTGCCAGCAGTTACTTACTTACCTACGAGCAGTACTTC.

V is TRBV6-4 and J is TRBJ2-3; 8 nucleotides line up with TRBD2. This CDR3 spans 17 amino acids. Per germline, CDR1 MRHNA and CDR2 SNTAGT. The V segment lost 0 bases and the J segment 5 bases; nucleotides outside the gene matches: 10. The CDR3 loop reads CASSDSSFGRAEDTQYF. CDR3 coding DNA: TGTGCCAGCAGTGACTCTTCGTTCGGGAGGGCCGAAGATACGCAGTATTTT.

J is TRBJ2-5 and V is TRBV11-2; D uncertain. V was cut by 3 bases and J by 4 bases, with 6 bases left in between. Per germline, CDR1 SGHAT and CDR2 FQNNGV. The CDR3 is made up of 12 amino acids. Here the CDR3 DNA reads TGTGCCAGCAGCTTGTCGGGAGAGACCCAGTACTTC. Residues: CASSLSGETQYF.

This clone was seen just once. V gene TRBV18 combines with J gene TRBJ2-7; D is unclear. The CDR3 contains 16 residues. The V end was cut by 3 bases, the J end by 2 bases, with 17 bases between. Germline values: CDR1 KGHSH, CDR2 LQKENI. CDR3 sequence reads: CASSPRLLGATYEQYF. The CDR3 DNA is TGTGCCAGCTCACCGAGGCTGCTAGGAGCTACCTACGAGCAGTACTTC.

CDR3 coding DNA: TGTGCCAGCAGCACGGGACTAGCGGGAGGGGGCTCCTACAATGAGCAGTTCTTC. Translation: CASSTGLAGGGSYNEQFF. This chain connects TRBV5-4 to TRBJ2-1; 16 bases fit TRBD2. Germline V gives CDR1 SGHNT, CDR2 YYREEE (reference sequence). The J segment lost 0 bases and the V segment lost 4 bases, leaving 4 bases of the junction unmatched. The CDR3 is 18 residues long.

The chain carries TRBV28 and TRBJ1-1; D is unresolved. The CDR3 runs to 13 residues. Trimming took off 5 bases at V and 1 base at J, with 8 bases between the two ends. Looked up from germline, CDR1 is MDHEN and CDR2 is SYDVKM. The CDR3 DNA sequence: TGTGCCAGCAGTCCCGTACAGAACACTGAAGCTTTCTTT. Amino acid sequence: CASSPVQNTEAFF.

The chain recombines TRBV13 with TRBJ2-2, with D possibly TRBD1 on 6 matching bases. Germline CDR1 and CDR2: PRHDT and FYEKMQ (reference sequence). CDR3 length equals 15 residues. The V end was cut by 5 bases, the J end by 0 bases, with 10 bases between. In DNA form, the CDR3 reads TGTGCCAGCAGCATTGGGACACCGAACACCGGGGAGCTGTTTTTT. Amino acid sequence: CASSIGTPNTGELFF.

The chain employs TRBV6-5 and TRBJ1-2; D is ambiguous. V was clipped by 2 bases and J by 4 bases, with 17 bases between them. Looked up from germline, CDR1 is MNHEY and CDR2 is SVGAGI. This CDR3 spans 16 amino acids. CDR3 protein: CASSYVVPLGSYGYTF. The CDR3 region has the DNA TGTGCCAGCAGTTACGTTGTACCCCTCGGTAGCTATGGCTACACCTTC.

This chain links TRBV6-6 with TRBJ1-5, with D possibly being TRBD1 (6 bases). The CDR3 loop spans 14 amino acids. V dropped 6 bases and J dropped 0 bases, with 9 bases sitting between them. The germline CDR1 and CDR2 sequences are MNHNY and SVGAGI (reference sequence). The CDR3 region is CASSGQYSNQPQHF. DNA of the CDR3: TGTGCCAGCAGCGGACAGTATAGCAATCAGCCCCAGCATTTT.

The J gene is TRBJ2-2, the V gene TRBV3-1 (or the pseudogene TRBV3-2); 7 nucleotides line up with TRBD1. V lost 1 base and J lost 6; bases outside the gene matches: 5. CDR1 and CDR2 from the germline V gene are LGHDT and YNNKEL (reference sequence). This CDR3 is 15 amino acids long. The CDR3 here is CASSQGDRDAGELFF. In nucleotides, the CDR3 is TGTGCCAGCAGCCAAGGAGACAGGGACGCCGGGGAGCTGTTTTTT.

This clone was counted once. J is TRBJ2-7 and V is TRBV5-1; TRBD2 agrees at 7 bases. CDR3 length equals 15 residues. V dropped 0 bases and J dropped 4; count of bases not matched to a gene: 7. The germline V gene has CDR1 SGHRS and CDR2 YFSETQ. In DNA form, the CDR3 reads TGCGCCAGCAGCTTGGCTCTCAGGGAGGGTTACGAGCAGTACTTC. Translation gives CASSLALREGYEQYF. Drawing the rest from reference TRBV5-1 and TRBJ2-7, the complete variable domain is KAGVTQTPRYLIKTRGQQVTLSCSPISGHRSVSWYQQTPGQGLQFLFEYFSETQRNKGNFPGRFSGRQFSNSRSEMNVSTLELGDSALYLCASSLALREGYEQYFGPGTRLTVT.

For the CDR3, the DNA is TGTGCCAGCAGCCTGGGGCTTCTGGGTCAGGGAGGCCTCTATGGCTACACCTTC. It encodes CASSLGLLGQGGLYGYTF. V and J are TRBV5-4 and TRBJ1-2, with D maybe TRBD1 (5 bases). The CDR3 loop spans 18 amino acids. V was trimmed by 4 bases and J by 4 bases, leaving 26 bases between them. The V gene's germline CDR1 is SGHNT and CDR2 YYREEE (reference sequence).

CDR3 sequence reads: CASSLTRQGTEAFF. Written as DNA, the CDR3 is TGTGCCAGCAGCTTGACGCGACAGGGCACTGAAGCTTTCTTT. The genes are TRBV11-1 and TRBJ1-1; TRBD1 matches at 7 bases. J lost 4 bases, V lost 3 bases, and 5 bases had no gene match. Germline lookup yields CDR1 SGHAT and CDR2 FQDESV (reference sequence). CDR3 size: 14 residues.

The genes are TRBV29-1 and TRBJ1-3; TRBD1 matches 9 bases. V was clipped by 0 bases and J by 8 bases; unmatched bases: 17. CDR1 SQVTM and CDR2 ANQGSEA come from the germline V gene. The CDR3 runs 18 residues. CDR3 sequence reads: CSVEDYRGRQGGGYTIYF. The DNA of the CDR3 is TGCAGCGTTGAAGATTATAGGGGTCGACAGGGGGGAGGGTACACCATATATTTT.